The clone carrying this T cell receptor beta chain is deemed medium-sized (0.01 to 0.1%) by its frequency. Its antigen is unknown. This entry comes from a study of CXCR3-negative and CXCR3-positive naive CD8 T cells. Findings of the study overall: Sequencing showed both naive subsets with comparably high diversity, and memory CD8+ cells much lower.

The method, 5' RACE with UMI labels, was used to prepare the TRB cDNA libraries. Following a re-call of the 5' RACE reads, TCRdb has one entry per CDR3 protein and lacks DNA. Across fewer than 9,500 distinct CDR3 sequences, the top ten clones capture about 2.4% of the sample. Looked up from germline, CDR1 is SGHNT and CDR2 is YENEEA. The CDR3 covers 14 residues. The source of this sequence is a human donor in good health. Some clones in this sample may be carry-over from other donors' samples. The chain carries TRBV11-3 and TRBJ2-7; TCRdb selects TRBD1, and the lack of DNA leaves this call unchecked. The sample comprised naive CXCR3- CD8+ T cells from blood. The subset here: CD45RO-CCR7+CD27+CD95- naive CD8+ T cells lacking CXCR3 (TNR3-). CDR3 protein: CASSLRVGGYEQYF.